What follows describes a single T cell receptor (beta chain). Its cognate antigen has yet to be identified. Base-call qualities are not available, and no considerably larger clone is one nucleotide away. The CDR3, cysteine through phenylalanine, is 15 amino acids long. Kept here is only the CDR3 DNA, which spans 45 bases and is read in frame from base 1. Trimming takes 11 bases off V and 6 bases off J; junction bases not matched to a gene: 18. This record comes from a study of Ad26.COV2.S vaccination and SARS-CoV-2 variants (dated by TCRdb to the early 2020s). Turning to the overall study: Donors in the vaccine arm were drawn from COV1001, a phase I-IIa trial of Ad26.COV2.S in healthy adults that was multicentre, randomized, double-blind and placebo-controlled. Ad26.COV2.S was given intramuscularly at 5x10^10 or 1x10^11 viral particles, as a single shot or as two shots 56 days apart. Sequencing of the TCRbeta repertoire served to evaluate the specificity and breadth of SARS-CoV-2-reactive T cell receptors following Ad26.COV2.S vaccination. The TCR-sequenced set comprised approximately 32 samples: about 19 Ad26.COV2.S vaccine recipients, 5 placebo recipients and 8 SARS-CoV-2 convalescent individuals. Trial participants were randomized into five groups of five: low-dose or high-dose Ad26.COV2.S given once or twice, or placebo on both occasions. Investigators did not know the trial group allocation while performing experiments and assessing outcomes. Overall study results and their limits: Spike-specific TCR breadth was higher in Ad26.COV2.S recipients than in placebo recipients (P = 0.0014). It was noted by the authors that total T cell responses may have been underestimated by the TCR breadth and depth analyses. After vaccination, spike-specific CD8+ and CD4+ T cell responses were reported to show substantial breadth. Vaccine and placebo recipients had comparable non-spike TCR breadth, which fits with the vaccine containing only spike. Comparing responses between vaccine doses or regimens was not something the study was powered to do.

The immunoSEQ Assay was the method used to sequence TCRbeta CDR3 regions. After extraction, genomic DNA underwent amplification by bias-controlled multiplex PCR, followed by high-throughput sequencing. In the source study's methods: Collapsing and filtering of sequences were performed to quantify the absolute abundance of each unique TCRbeta CDR3 region. Usable DNA was measured by amplifying reference genes present in all nucleated cells, and TCRbeta template counts were normalized to that usable DNA to estimate T cell fraction. Repertoire TCRs were annotated as SARS-CoV-2-specific when V gene, CDR3 amino acid sequence and J gene were exactly matched to a known reactive TCR set. The reference SARS-CoV-2 TCR set came from MIRA and was filtered for enrichment in COVID-19-positive ImmuneCODE repertoires, removing public or cross-reactive TCRs. Using the MIRA antigens, annotated TCRs were further analysed by specific ORF or by position within an ORF. Breadth was defined as annotated unique rearrangements over total unique productive rearrangements; depth was the summed frequency of those rearrangements. Two-sided Wilcoxon rank-sum tests were applied when comparing TCR breadth between groups. Sourced from immuneACCESS, this table was stored by TCRdb with only in-frame sequences that have V and J called. A share of the clones is absent; for the studies checked, an unresolved V gene accounts for under half, and the remainder has no known explanation. That table furnishes V, J and clone size, whereas the DNA furnished D and trimming. The sample table records roughly 380,000 clones; around 86% of these occur just once. The ten largest clonotypes hold roughly 3.6% of the sample.

Interpreted using the paper, the treatment or condition label stands for: roughly 18 received Ad26.COV2.S at low or high dose, single or two shots; five or six received placebo; per-sample allocation not given. Repertoires of vaccine and placebo recipients were sequenced from samples taken on day 63 after the first injection. In Cohort 1b, more than 20 adults aged 18-55 years were enrolled at a single site in Boston, USA, between 29 July and 7 August 2020. Ad26.COV2.S consisted of a replication-incompetent adenovirus type 26 vector by which a prefusion-stabilized SARS-CoV-2 spike protein from the original Wuhan strain was expressed.

The source was peripheral blood, collected in a trial of Ad26.COV2.S vaccine versus placebo. The sequence is built from TRBV23-1 and TRBJ1-2, with TRBD1 matching 7 junction bases. TRBV23-1 is an ORF, and what it does is uncertain. The source of this sequence is a person aged 18 to 59 who received the Ad26.COV2.S COVID-19 vaccine or a placebo. The DNA sequence reads TGCGCCCCAGCCGACAGGGACGGGTCTTCGGATGGCTACACCTTC. Translation gives CAPADRDGSSDGYTF.